This T cell receptor (beta chain) is from a study of T cell repertoires in ileal Crohn's disease. Clones were read by immunoSEQ multiplex PCR, and TCRdb kept only the in-frame ones, dropping some. The top ten clones hold under 13% of a sample with about 2,200 clones, 62% of them seen once. Germline V gene lookup returns CDR1 MNHNS and CDR2 SASEGT. CDR3 length: 14 residues. V lost 6 bases, J lost 3 bases, and 12 bases lay in between. As to time point: neoterminal ileum biopsy at postoperative endoscopy, about 6 months after surgery. In its sample, this clone was seen a few times. Sequencing was done on a sample of ileal tissue. The sequence was collected from an adult with Crohn's disease. The rearrangement joins TRBV6-1 to TRBJ1-5; D is unclear. CDR3 residues: CASSPAGFNQPQHF. CDR3 coding DNA: TGTGCCAGCAGCCCCGCGGGTTTCAATCAGCCCCAGCATTTT.